A single T cell receptor beta chain is shown here with its context. In the original processing: For nucleated cells, counts were estimated from reference gene primer amplification. The protocol was immunoSEQ multiplex PCR, while the TCRdb copy is restricted to in-frame clones and leaves out a portion. V and J calls and clone size are as listed in that table; D and trimming were resolved from the DNA. The sample holds around 370,000 clones, about 90% seen once. This record comes from a study of blood T cell repertoires in COVID-19. Material for sequencing was peripheral blood. This TCR was sampled from a woman between 50 and 59 years old with COVID-19, enrolled during active disease.

Here the CDR3 DNA reads TGTGCCACCAGTGATTTGTTTGACAGGGGGGAGACCCAGTACTTC. Its protein is CATSDLFDRGETQYF. J is TRBJ2-5 and V is TRBV24-1; TRBD1 matches 9 bases. Trimming removed 0 bases from V and 5 bases from J; junction bases left unmatched: 3. In germline, CDR1 is KGHDR, CDR2 SFDVKD. The CDR3 runs 15 residues.